This TCR beta chain was documented in a study of response to subunit inactivated influenza vaccine. Study-wide results and caveats: With each seasonal influenza vaccination, the authors suggested, few new T cells are recruited.

A remark on this clonotype: Its antigen is not known.

TCRdb passed the RT-PCR reads through MiXCR, listing each CDR3 protein once. The repertoire includes hundreds of thousands of distinct CDR3 sequences, less than 15% of them detected once, and about 7.6% sits in the top ten. Germline values: CDR1 SGDLS, CDR2 YYNGEE. The CDR3 runs 17 residues. J was trimmed by 4 bases and V by 0 bases; bases with no gene match: 11. The V gene is TRBV9, the J gene TRBJ2-7, with 9 bases that match TRBD2. The starting material was PBMCs from blood, obtained less than 15 days before vaccination. The TCR comes from a man in his fifties who received an inactivated influenza vaccine. The DNA for the CDR3 is TGTGCCAGCAGCGTAGGGTCCAGTAGCGGGAGAATGTACGAGCAGTACTTC. Translation: CASSVGSSSGRMYEQYF.